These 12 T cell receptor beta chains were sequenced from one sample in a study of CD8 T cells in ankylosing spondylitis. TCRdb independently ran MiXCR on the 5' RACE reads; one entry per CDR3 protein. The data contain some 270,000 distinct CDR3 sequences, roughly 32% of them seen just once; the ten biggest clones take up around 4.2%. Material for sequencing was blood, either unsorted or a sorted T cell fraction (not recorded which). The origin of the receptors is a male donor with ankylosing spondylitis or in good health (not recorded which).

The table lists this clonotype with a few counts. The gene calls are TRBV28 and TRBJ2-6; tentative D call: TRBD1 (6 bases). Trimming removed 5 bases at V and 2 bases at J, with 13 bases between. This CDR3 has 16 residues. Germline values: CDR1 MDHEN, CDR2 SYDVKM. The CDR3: CASSKQGLPGANVLTF. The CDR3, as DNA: TGTGCCAGCAGTAAGCAGGGGTTGCCTGGGGCCAACGTCCTGACTTTC. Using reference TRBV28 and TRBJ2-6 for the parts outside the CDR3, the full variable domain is DVKVTQSSRYLVKRTGEKVFLECVQDMDHENMFWYRQDPGLGLRLIYFSYDVKMKEKGDIPEGYSVSREKKERFSLILESASTNQTSMYLCASSKQGLPGANVLTFGAGSRLTVL.

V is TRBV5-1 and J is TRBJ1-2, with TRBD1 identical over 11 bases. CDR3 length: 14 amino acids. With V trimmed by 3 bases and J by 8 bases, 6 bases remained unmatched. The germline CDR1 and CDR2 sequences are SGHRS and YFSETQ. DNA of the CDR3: TGCGCCAGCAGCTCCGGACAGGGGGCGGAAGGCTACACCTTC. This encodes CASSSGQGAEGYTF.

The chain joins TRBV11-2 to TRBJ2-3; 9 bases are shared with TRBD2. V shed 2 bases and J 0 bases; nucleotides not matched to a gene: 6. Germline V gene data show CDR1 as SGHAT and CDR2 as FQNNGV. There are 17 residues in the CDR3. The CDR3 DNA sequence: TGTGCCAGCAGCTTATTCTCGGCGGGGGGGAGCACAGATACGCAGTATTTT. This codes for CASSLFSAGGSTDTQYF. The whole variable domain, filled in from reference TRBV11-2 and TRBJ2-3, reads EAGVAQSPRYKIIEKRQSVAFWCNPISGHATLYWYQQILGQGPKLLIQFQNNGVVDDSQLPKDRFSAERLKGVDSTLKIQPAKLEDSAVYLCASSLFSAGGSTDTQYFGPGTRLTVL.

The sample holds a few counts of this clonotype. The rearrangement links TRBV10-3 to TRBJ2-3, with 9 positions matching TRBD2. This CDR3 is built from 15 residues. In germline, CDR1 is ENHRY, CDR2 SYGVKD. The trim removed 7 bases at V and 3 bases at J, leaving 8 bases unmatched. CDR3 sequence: CAITVSGGPTDTQYF. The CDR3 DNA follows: TGTGCCATCACGGTCAGCGGGGGGCCTACAGATACGCAGTATTTT.

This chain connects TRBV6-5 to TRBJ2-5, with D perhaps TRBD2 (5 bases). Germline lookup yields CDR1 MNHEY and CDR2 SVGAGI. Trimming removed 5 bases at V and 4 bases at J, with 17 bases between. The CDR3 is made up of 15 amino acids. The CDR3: CASSTRRNLGETQYF. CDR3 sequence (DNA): TGTGCCAGCAGTACTAGGAGGAATCTAGGAGAGACCCAGTACTTC.

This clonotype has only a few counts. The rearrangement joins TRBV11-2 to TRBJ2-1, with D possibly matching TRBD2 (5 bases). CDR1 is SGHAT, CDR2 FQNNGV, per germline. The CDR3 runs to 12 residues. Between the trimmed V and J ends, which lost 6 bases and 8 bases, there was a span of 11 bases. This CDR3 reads CASRFGVDEQFF. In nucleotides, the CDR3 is TGTGCCAGCAGGTTCGGGGTGGATGAGCAGTTCTTC.

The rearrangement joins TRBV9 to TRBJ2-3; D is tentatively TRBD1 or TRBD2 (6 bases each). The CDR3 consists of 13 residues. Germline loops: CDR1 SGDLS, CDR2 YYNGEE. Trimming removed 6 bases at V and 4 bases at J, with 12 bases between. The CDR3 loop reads CASNGGPADTQYF. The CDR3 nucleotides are TGTGCCAGCAATGGGGGGCCCGCAGATACGCAGTATTTT.

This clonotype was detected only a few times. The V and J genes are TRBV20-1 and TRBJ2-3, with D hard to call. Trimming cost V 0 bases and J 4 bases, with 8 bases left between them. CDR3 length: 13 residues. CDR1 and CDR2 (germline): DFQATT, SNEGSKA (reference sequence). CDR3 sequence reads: CSARDQLADTQYF. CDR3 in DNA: TGCAGTGCTAGAGATCAGTTGGCAGATACGCAGTATTTT.

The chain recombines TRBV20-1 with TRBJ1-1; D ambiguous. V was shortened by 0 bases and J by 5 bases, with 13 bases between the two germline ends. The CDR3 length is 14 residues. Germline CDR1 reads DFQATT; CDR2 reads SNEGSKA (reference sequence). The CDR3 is CSARDPESTTEAFF. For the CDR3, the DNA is TGCAGTGCTAGAGATCCAGAATCTACTACTGAAGCTTTCTTT.

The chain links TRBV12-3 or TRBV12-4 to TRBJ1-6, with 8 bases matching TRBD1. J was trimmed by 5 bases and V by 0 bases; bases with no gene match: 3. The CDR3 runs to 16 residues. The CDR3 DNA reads TGTGCCAGCAGTTTAGCAGACAGGGGCCATAATTCACCCCTCCACTTT. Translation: CASSLADRGHNSPLHF.

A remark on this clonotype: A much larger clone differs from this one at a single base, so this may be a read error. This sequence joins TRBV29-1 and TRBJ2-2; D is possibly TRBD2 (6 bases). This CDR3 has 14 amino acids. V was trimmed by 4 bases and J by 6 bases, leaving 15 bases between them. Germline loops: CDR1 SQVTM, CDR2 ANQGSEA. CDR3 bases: TGCAGCGTTGCGAGGCGGGGTTATGCCGGGGAGCTGTTTTTT. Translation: CSVARRGYAGELFF.

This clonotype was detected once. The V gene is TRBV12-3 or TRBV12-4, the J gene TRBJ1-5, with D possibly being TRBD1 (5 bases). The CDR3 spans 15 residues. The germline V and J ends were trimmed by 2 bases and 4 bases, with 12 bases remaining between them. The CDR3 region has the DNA TGTGCCAGCAGTTTACGCAGGGCTGGAAATCAGCCCCAGCATTTT. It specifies CASSLRRAGNQPQHF.